This TCR beta chain stems from a study of cytomegalovirus exposure and HLA in healthy donors. Study results and caveats: Likely technical artifact: a cluster of highly shared sequence variants. There were around 160 TCR beta chains listed as cytomegalovirus-associated. Reports state that TCR beta sequences accurately predicted most subjects' HLA-A and HLA-B alleles. Prior analysis indicated that the majority of TCR beta V segments exhibited productivity approximately 90% or approximately 30% of the time.

The germline V gene encodes CDR1 KGHSH and CDR2 LQKENI. V lost 2 bases and J lost 5; bases outside the gene matches: 7. The CDR3 has 16 residues. In the PCR, 60 Vbeta and 13 Jbeta primers were used. The table came from immunoSEQ multiplex PCR; TCRdb's copy has only in-frame clones and leaves some out. The sample yields 80,000 to 90,000 clones, around 81% seen once. This clone was found once. Its specificity is unknown. The receptor comes from a woman aged 25 to 39 in good health and CMV-seronegative. Sequences were obtained from PBMCs. The gene calls are TRBV18 and TRBJ2-3; TRBD2 matches at 10 bases. The CDR3 DNA sequence: TGTGCCAGCTCACCAGCACTAGCGGGAAGAGGAGATACGCAGTATTTT. It yields the protein CASSPALAGRGDTQYF.